What follows are 6 T cell receptor beta chains derived from one specimen sequenced in a study of cytomegalovirus exposure and HLA in healthy donors. Profiling relied on immunoSEQ multiplex PCR, and the TCRdb table lists in-frame clones only, not all of them. The sample lists about 88,000 clones, roughly 96% seen once, with roughly 0.8% in the top ten. The sequencing input was PBMCs. The receptors were gathered from a man in his late teens or twenties in good health and CMV-seronegative.

V is TRBV2 and J is TRBJ2-5; a weak D match, TRBD2 (5 bases). V gave up 8 bases and J gave up 0 bases, with 19 bases separating them. The CDR3 has 16 amino acids. Per germline, CDR1 SNHLY and CDR2 FYNNEI. The CDR3 protein is CASCLFCVSDQETQYF. The CDR3 region has the DNA TGTGCCAGCTGTCTCTTTTGTGTTAGCGACCAAGAGACCCAGTACTTC.

This sequence joins TRBV28 and TRBJ1-2; 7 nucleotides line up with TRBD1. The CDR3 is 15 residues long. V shed 7 bases and J 0 bases; nucleotides not matched to a gene: 8. Germline CDR1 MDHEN, CDR2 SYDVKM. CDR3 in DNA: TGTGCCAGCAACCAAGGGGGCCCCGCTAACTATGGCTACACCTTC. Its translation: CASNQGGPANYGYTF.

J is TRBJ2-5 and V is TRBV5-1, with 8 bases identical to TRBD1. The CDR3 is made up of 15 amino acids. The J segment lost 2 bases and the V segment lost 2 bases, leaving 5 bases of the junction unmatched. The germline CDR1 and CDR2 sequences are SGHRS and YFSETQ. This CDR3 reads CASSLRTGWQETQYF. The CDR3 DNA follows: TGCGCCAGCAGCTTACGGACAGGGTGGCAAGAGACCCAGTACTTC.

V is TRBV7-8 and J is TRBJ1-4; D uncertain. The CDR3 sequence is 14 residues long. Germline V gene data show CDR1 as SGHVS and CDR2 as FQNEAQ. Trimming removed 5 bases from V and 5 bases from J, with 12 bases in between. The CDR3, as DNA: TGTGCCAGCAGCCAACGCCTACAGAATGAAAAACTGTTTTTT. Translated, it gives CASSQRLQNEKLFF.

This clone was counted between two and nine times. The J gene is TRBJ2-2, the V gene TRBV11-2; 8 positions agree with TRBD2. The junction had 15 bases not matched to a gene; V was cut back by 4 bases and J by 2 bases. CDR1 and CDR2 (germline): SGHAT, FQNNGV. This CDR3 is 19 amino acids long. The CDR3 here is CASSSPSGSGNLNTGELFF. The CDR3 nucleotides read TGTGCCAGCAGCTCCCCCTCGGGTAGCGGGAACTTAAACACCGGGGAGCTGTTTTTT.

The V and J genes are TRBV27 and TRBJ1-4, with a tentative D call TRBD1 (6 bases). Trimming shortened V by 3 bases and J by 6 bases, and 14 bases separated the two germline ends. The CDR3 runs to 15 residues. CDR1 is MNHEY and CDR2 is SMNVEV in the germline V gene (reference sequence). CDR3 in amino acids: CASSFKRQADEKLFF. The CDR3 DNA reads TGTGCCAGCAGTTTTAAGAGACAGGCTGATGAAAAACTGTTTTTT.